This entry lists 14 T cell receptor beta chains sequenced from one sample in a study of blood T cell repertoires in COVID-19. The repertoire was sequenced with immunoSEQ multiplex PCR; TCRdb's copy has only in-frame clones and lacks some. The profile covers hundreds of thousands of clones, with about four fifths appearing a single time and more than 4% taken by the ten largest. Sequencing input: PBMCs or T cells enriched from blood (not recorded which). These receptors all come from a man in his forties who had been exposed to COVID-19.

This clone showed up just once. This sequence joins TRBV12-3 or TRBV12-4 and TRBJ2-1; D not certain. The CDR3 totals 13 residues. The V and J ends lost 6 bases and 2 bases respectively, with 8 bases between them. The CDR3 sequence is CASRRWTYNEQFF. The CDR3 DNA follows: TGTGCCAGCAGGAGGTGGACCTACAATGAGCAGTTCTTC.

This chain uses TRBV15 with TRBJ2-5; D unresolved. This CDR3 is built from 14 residues. The V end lost 6 bases, the J end lost 4 bases, and 15 bases lay between the germline ends. Germline values: CDR1 LNHNV, CDR2 YYDKDF (reference sequence). This CDR3 is CATREGRVGETQYF. The CDR3 nucleotides are TGTGCCACCAGAGAAGGTCGGGTAGGAGAGACCCAGTACTTC.

This chain joins TRBV29-1 and TRBJ1-1, with D unclear. The CDR3 consists of 14 residues. Deletions cut 4 bases from V and 1 base from J, with 13 bases between. Germline V lookup: CDR1 SQVTM, CDR2 ANQGSEA. The DNA for the CDR3 is TGCAGCGTTGGCGCTTTAATCGGGAACACTGAAGCTTTCTTT. It is translated as CSVGALIGNTEAFF.

This clone was observed once. The rearrangement links TRBV7-2 to TRBJ2-5; 8 bases fit TRBD1. The CDR3 covers 17 residues. Per germline, CDR1 SGHTA and CDR2 FQGNSA. J was trimmed by 5 bases and V by 5 bases; bases with no gene match: 16. The CDR3 DNA sequence: TGTGCCAGCAGCCTTGTCGGGCAGGGGGCAATGGTGGAGACCCAGTACTTC. Protein sequence: CASSLVGQGAMVETQYF.

The chain links TRBV5-1 to TRBJ2-7; 10 bases fit TRBD2. Trimming removed 1 base from V and 0 bases from J; junction bases left unmatched: 10. Per germline, CDR1 SGHRS and CDR2 YFSETQ. CDR3 size: 18 residues. The CDR3 region has the DNA TGCGCCAGCAGCTTGAGGGCCGGGACTAGCGAACGCTCCTACGAGCAGTACTTC. Encoded protein: CASSLRAGTSERSYEQYF.

About this clone itself: The same CDR3 can be traced to other DNA sequences in this sample. The chain combines TRBV12-3 or TRBV12-4 with TRBJ1-5, with unresolved D. The CDR3 is made up of 12 amino acids. Trimming removed 3 bases from V and 5 bases from J, with 5 bases in between. CDR3 DNA sequence: TGTGCCAGCAGTTTGTACTATCAGCCCCAGCATTTT. Encoded protein: CASSLYYQPQHF.

This clone was seen only once. J is TRBJ2-1 and V is TRBV5-1, with 10 bases identical to TRBD2. The V segment lost 4 bases and the J segment 0 bases; nucleotides outside the gene matches: 13. The CDR3 runs to 19 residues. Germline V CDR1 and CDR2: SGHRS, YFSETQ. The chain's CDR3 is CASSRLGTSVSSSYNEQFF. The CDR3 coding sequence is TGCGCCAGCAGCCGTTTGGGGACTAGCGTATCGAGCTCCTACAATGAGCAGTTCTTC.

J is TRBJ2-7 and V is TRBV11-2; no firm D call. The CDR3 has 13 residues. The germline gives CDR1 SGHAT, CDR2 FQNNGV. V was clipped by 1 base and J by 3 bases, with 7 bases between them. The CDR3 DNA is TGTGCCAGCAGCTTAGGCCGACTCTACGAGCAGTACTTC. This translates into CASSLGRLYEQYF.

The chain is built from TRBV5-1 and TRBJ2-7; 12 bases are a match to TRBD2. Germline V gene sequence: CDR1 SGHRS, CDR2 YFSETQ. Unmatched junction bases numbered 8, after V lost 4 bases and J lost 9 bases. This CDR3 contains 14 residues. The CDR3 reads CASSLASGRELQYF. DNA for the CDR3: TGCGCCAGCAGCCTAGCTAGCGGGAGGGAGTTGCAGTACTTC.

J is TRBJ2-7 and V is TRBV10-1, with D unresolved. The CDR3 extends over 14 amino acids. V lost 0 bases, J lost 6 bases, and 12 bases lay in between. Germline lookup yields CDR1 WNHNN and CDR2 SYGVQD (reference sequence). The CDR3 bases are TGCGCCAGCAGTGAGTCCGCCTGGGCGAGCGAGCAGTACTTC. Encoded protein: CASSESAWASEQYF.

V usage is TRBV5-1 and J usage is TRBJ1-6; TRBD1 matches 7 bases. Germline trimming cut 2 bases from V and 6 bases from J; bases unmatched to any gene: 14. Germline V gene sequence: CDR1 SGHRS, CDR2 YFSETQ. This CDR3 is 18 amino acids long. In DNA form, the CDR3 reads TGCGCCAGCAGCTTCGAACGCAGGGGACAGCTTTTTAATTCACCCCTCCACTTT. Translated, it gives CASSFERRGQLFNSPLHF.

V usage is TRBV6-6 and J usage is TRBJ2-5; 10 bases align to TRBD2. Germline CDR1 MNHNY, CDR2 SVGAGI (reference sequence). The V gene end was trimmed by 5 bases and the J gene end by 5 bases; junction bases not matched to a gene: 11. CDR3 length: 16 residues. CDR3 sequence reads: CASSVSGRSLGETQYF. The DNA for the CDR3 is TGTGCCAGCAGTGTTAGCGGGAGGTCGCTCGGGGAGACCCAGTACTTC.

This sequence joins TRBV7-9 and TRBJ1-6; TRBD1 is a possible D gene (5 bases). The germline V and J ends were trimmed by 4 bases and 10 bases, with 17 bases remaining between them. The germline gives CDR1 SEHNR, CDR2 FQNEAQ (reference sequence). The CDR3 extends over 15 amino acids. CDR3 bases: TGTGCCAGCAGCTCCCACGGGGGGAGGGACTCACCCCTCCACTTT. Protein sequence: CASSSHGGRDSPLHF. Supplemented by reference TRBV7-9 and TRBJ1-6, the full variable domain reads DTGVSQNPRHKITKRGQNVTFRCDPISEHNRLYWYRQTLGQGPEFLTYFQNEAQLEKSRLLSDRFSAERPKGSFSTLEIQRTEQGDSAMYLCASSSHGGRDSPLHFGNGTRLTVT.

This chain joins TRBV11-2 and TRBJ2-3; D remains unclear. Trimming removed 10 bases at V and 2 bases at J, with 13 bases between. The CDR3 covers 13 residues. Germline loops: CDR1 SGHAT, CDR2 FQNNGV. The CDR3 is CATFVMATDTQYF. The CDR3 nucleotides read TGTGCCACCTTTGTTATGGCCACAGATACGCAGTATTTT.